This T cell receptor beta chain is drawn from a study of CD8+CD57+ T cells in acquired aplastic anemia (dated by TCRdb to between 2018 and 2020). Context from the whole study: Extracted DNA from sorted CD4+ and CD8+ cells averaged around 3.2 ug, ranging from about 0.18 to 27.4 ug. An average of roughly 10 million reads for CD4+ cells and under 12 million reads for CD8+ cells was obtained from healthy donor samples. What the study reported, not specific to this receptor: CD8+ Simpson's diversity did not differ significantly between patients and healthy controls (P=0.060). Roughly 30 CD8+ CDR3 sequences were shared between patients and controls but appeared highly expressed in patients and within their immunodominant clones.

In the study, sorted CD4+ and CD8+ blood T cells from patients with severe aplastic anemia and from healthy subjects underwent deep sequencing of TCR repertoires. Ficoll-Paque density gradient centrifugation was used to isolate peripheral blood mononuclear cells. Before DNA extraction, CD4+ and CD8+ T cells were sorted with FACS or magnetic beads. The sample holds many counts of this clonotype. This clone's antigen is unknown. No clone much larger than this one lies a single base away; base qualities are absent. Profiling of TCR beta VDJ combinations and CDR3 sequences used genomic DNA as the template. An Illumina HiSeq 2000 was the platform used for TCR repertoire sequencing. In the paper's pipeline: Repertoire assessment relied on Simpson's diversity index, CDR3 size and DJ length profiles, and TRBV/TRBJ rearrangement plots. Whichever DNA sequence was most abundant in the deep sequencing data was defined as the immunodominant clone. CDR3 amino acid sequences were checked for sharing between subjects and were compared against published repertoires and the VDJdb database. TCRdb reprocessed the public reads (quality trimming at Q25 with fastp, clone calling with MiXCR) and kept in-frame beta chains. Each entry merges the rows of one CDR3 protein and shows their most common DNA and genes. These V and J calls rely on TCRdb rather than the paper's analysis. For this sample the table gives around 190,000 distinct CDR3 sequences, of which 61% were detected only once. The leading ten clones occupy about 29% of the sample.

Deletion took 0 bases off V and 4 bases off J, with a span of 12 bases between the germline ends. The CDR3 runs 16 residues from the cysteine to the phenylalanine. Here the CDR3 DNA is all that survives: 48 bases in frame from base 1. Reading the germline V gene gives CDR1 LGHNA and CDR2 YSLEER. Material for sequencing was sorted CD4+, CD8+, or CD8+CD57+ T cells (not recorded which) from PBMCs. Here the chain combines TRBV4-3 and TRBJ1-4, with no confident D gene call. This TCR was sampled from a human donor in good health. The base sequence is TGCGCCAGCAGCCAAGATGGGGAACCGCGTAATGAAAAACTGTTTTTT. It specifies CASSQDGEPRNEKLFF.